These 2 T cell receptor beta chains were all obtained from the same sample, sequenced in a study of T cells expressing NK-cell markers. Reanalyzing the 5' RACE reads, TCRdb keeps one entry per CDR3 protein, without DNA. The table for this sample gives about 260,000 distinct CDR3 sequences. The sequenced material came from blood T cells: a sorted CD56 or NKG2C T cell subset, CD4+ or CD8+ T cells, or bulk PBMC T cells (not recorded which). These receptors came from a woman aged 18 to 75 in good health.

The gene calls are TRBV11-3 and TRBJ2-1; TCRdb proposes TRBD1, but this gene call is untestable without DNA. Germline V gene lookup returns CDR1 SGHNT and CDR2 YENEEA. This CDR3 spans 15 amino acids. The CDR3 is CASSLGGRQGDEQFF.

This chain joins TRBV5-1 and TRBJ2-7. The CDR3 contains 15 residues. Germline loops: CDR1 SGHRS, CDR2 YFSETQ. This chain's CDR3 is CASSPTGGRSYEQYF.